These 4 T cell receptor beta chains share one sample of origin, sequenced in a study of T-cell memory formation after mild COVID-19. A single record per CDR3 protein comes from TCRdb applying MiXCR to the 5' RACE reads. Seen here are 530,000 or so distinct CDR3 sequences, roughly 17% observed once, and the top ten hold just over 8%. Sequences were obtained from PBMCs or a T cell subset sorted from them (not recorded which). These receptors originate from an adult woman who had mild COVID-19 (a few samples of this study predate the infection). Cell type and time point are not known.

This clonotype was counted a few times. The rearrangement links TRBV3-1 to TRBJ2-1; the match to TRBD2 covers 9 bases. CDR3 length equals 16 residues. V shed 1 base, J shed 10 bases, and the junction held 11 bases outside the gene matches. CDR1 and CDR2 from the germline V gene are LGHDT and YNNKEL (reference sequence). The CDR3 coding sequence is TGTGCCAGCAGCCAAGTACTAGCGGGCGCAAGGGGGGAGCAGTTCTTC. Protein product: CASSQVLAGARGEQFF.

The V gene is TRBV9, the J gene TRBJ2-6, with D hard to call. CDR3 size: 18 residues. V lost 1 base, J lost 1 base, and 15 bases lay in between. Germline CDR1 and CDR2: SGDLS and YYNGEE. In DNA form, the CDR3 reads TGTGCCAGCAGCGTAAGCTTTAGTTTCAGGTCTGGGGCCAACGTCCTGACTTTC. Residues: CASSVSFSFRSGANVLTF.

This clonotype was observed at least ten times. The J gene is TRBJ2-4, the V gene TRBV5-1; 9 nucleotides agree with TRBD1. V dropped 4 bases and J dropped 6; count of bases not matched to a gene: 5. The CDR3 has 14 residues. Germline values: CDR1 SGHRS, CDR2 YFSETQ. In DNA form, the CDR3 reads TGCGCCAGCAGCCTCCAGGACAGGGGAAACATTCAGTACTTC. Protein product: CASSLQDRGNIQYF.

The rearrangement uses TRBV7-2 and TRBJ2-4, with D perhaps matching TRBD2 (7 bases). The CDR3 covers 17 residues. The V gene lost 5 bases and the J gene lost 3 bases, with 20 bases spanning the gap. Germline V lookup: CDR1 SGHTA, CDR2 FQGNSA. The CDR3: CASSRIRGAGDKNIQYF. In nucleotides, the CDR3 is TGTGCCAGCAGCCGCATTCGGGGGGCCGGTGACAAAAACATTCAGTACTTC.